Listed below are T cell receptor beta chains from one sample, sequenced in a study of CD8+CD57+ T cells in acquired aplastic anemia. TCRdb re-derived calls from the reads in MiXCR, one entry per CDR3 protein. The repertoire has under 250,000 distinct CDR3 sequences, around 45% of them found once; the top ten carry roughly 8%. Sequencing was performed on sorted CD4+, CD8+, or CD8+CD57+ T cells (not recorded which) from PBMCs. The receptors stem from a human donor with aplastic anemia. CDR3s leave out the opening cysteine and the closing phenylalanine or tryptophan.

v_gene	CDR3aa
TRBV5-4	ASSLLRGDSSYEQY
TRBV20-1	SASHRMTEAF
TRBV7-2	ASSTHDRGGTNSPLH
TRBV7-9	ASSPEGVQAEAF
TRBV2	ASSGDSQGQQF
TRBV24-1	ATSTTSGRKSYEQY
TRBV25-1	ASSPRTGGGTEAF
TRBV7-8	ASSTGAEAF
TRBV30	AWRGLAQEQY
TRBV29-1	SVRGDQETQY
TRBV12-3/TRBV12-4	ASRRTGKSYEQY
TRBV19	ASSIVQDNSPLH
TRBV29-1	SVEGIDGYT
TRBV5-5	ASSEGRLGAEAF
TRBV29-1	SVRTGTIEAF
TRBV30	AWSALAADTTYEQY
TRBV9	ASSPRTGGGKYGYT
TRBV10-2	ASSSIAGGPDTQY
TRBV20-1	SARRPIVGNEQF
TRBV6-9	ASSYSNVPNTGELF
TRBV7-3	ASSHSGEGTDTQY
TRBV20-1	SASSSAGGSYNEQF
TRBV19	ASTDGTGLYNEQF
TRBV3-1	ASSQAIKQTRNTEAF
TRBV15	ATSSLETQY
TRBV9	ASSARNSYEQY
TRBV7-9	ASSGEEERSQH
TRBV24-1	ASSPGGSLLTDTQY
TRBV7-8	ASSPKRAGFETQY
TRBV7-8	ASSLEPGALLTETQY
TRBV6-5	ASSYSTLGVLRTQY
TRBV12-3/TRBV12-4	ASSSYWGLAQH
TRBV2	ASSERTHGDDGYT
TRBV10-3	AISGHRNSNQPQH
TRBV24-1	ATSDPRGEQY
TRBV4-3	ASSQENEYGNTIY
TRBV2	ASIRGGQGMDGNTIY
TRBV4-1	ASSQEGRGNQPQH
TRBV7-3	ASSLNPWGVGQDRELF
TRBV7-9	ASMTTANYEQY